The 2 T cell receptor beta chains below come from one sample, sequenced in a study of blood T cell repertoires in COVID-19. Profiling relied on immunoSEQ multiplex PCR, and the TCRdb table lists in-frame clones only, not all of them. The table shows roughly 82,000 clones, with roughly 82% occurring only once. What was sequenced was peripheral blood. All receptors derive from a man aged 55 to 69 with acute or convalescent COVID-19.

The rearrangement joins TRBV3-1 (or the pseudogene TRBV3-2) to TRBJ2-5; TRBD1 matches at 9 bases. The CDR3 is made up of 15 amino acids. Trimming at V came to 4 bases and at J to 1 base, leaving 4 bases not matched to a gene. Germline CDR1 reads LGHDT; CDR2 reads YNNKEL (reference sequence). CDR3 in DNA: TGTGCCAGCAGCCCCGGACAGGGGCCCCAAGAGACCCAGTACTTC. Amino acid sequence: CASSPGQGPQETQYF.

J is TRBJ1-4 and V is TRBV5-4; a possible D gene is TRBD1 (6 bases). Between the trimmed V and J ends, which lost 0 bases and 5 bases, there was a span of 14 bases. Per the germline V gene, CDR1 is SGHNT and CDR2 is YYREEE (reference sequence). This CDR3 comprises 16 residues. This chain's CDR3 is CASSLASDRQNEKLFF. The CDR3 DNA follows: TGTGCCAGCAGCTTGGCGTCCGACAGGCAAAATGAAAAACTGTTTTTT.